This T cell receptor beta chain was documented in a study of blood T cells in healthy people across ages. The overall study: Template switching retrieved approximately one barcoded beta molecule for each two T cells. The study, taken as a whole, reports: Estimates of total diversity, which came from one million sequenced T cells, were considered to be underestimates.

Per germline, CDR1 DFQATT and CDR2 SNEGSKA (reference sequence). This CDR3 is 12 amino acids long. The ends were cut back, 2 bases at V and 10 bases at J, with 12 bases in the middle. Details on this clonotype: Its specificity is unknown.

A second about 6 to 12 cycle PCR used barcoded and J-beta primers. One entry per CDR3 protein, called by TCRdb with MiXCR from the 5' RACE reads. The table records roughly 2 million distinct CDR3 sequences, around half of them present only once. The clonotype comes from a woman aged 40-49 years in good health. Input material: blood. V usage is TRBV20-1 and J usage is TRBJ2-1, with unresolved D. DNA of the CDR3: TGCAGTGCTAGATTTGGGTTTTACGAGCAGTTCTTC. Protein: CSARFGFYEQFF.